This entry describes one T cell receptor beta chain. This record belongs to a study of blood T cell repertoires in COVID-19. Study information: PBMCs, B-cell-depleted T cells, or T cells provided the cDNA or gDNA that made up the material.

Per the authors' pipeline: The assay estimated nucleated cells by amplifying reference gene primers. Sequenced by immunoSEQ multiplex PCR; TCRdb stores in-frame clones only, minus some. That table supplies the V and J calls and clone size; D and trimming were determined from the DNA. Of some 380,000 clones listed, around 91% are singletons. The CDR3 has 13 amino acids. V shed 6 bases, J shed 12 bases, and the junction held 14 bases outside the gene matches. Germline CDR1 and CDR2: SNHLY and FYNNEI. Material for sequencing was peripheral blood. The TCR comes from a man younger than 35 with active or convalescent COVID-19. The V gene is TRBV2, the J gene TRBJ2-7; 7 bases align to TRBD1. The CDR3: CASREEQGYAWYF. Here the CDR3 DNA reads TGTGCCAGCAGAGAGGAACAGGGGTACGCTTGGTACTTC. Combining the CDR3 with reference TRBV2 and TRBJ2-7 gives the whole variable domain EPEVTQTPSHQVTQMGQEVILRCVPISNHLYFYWYRQILGQKVEFLVSFYNNEISEKSEIFDDQFSVERPDGSNFTLKIRSTKLEDSAMYFCASREEQGYAWYFGPGTRLTVT.